A selection of T cell receptor beta chains follows, all from one sample in a study of T cell responses to AZD1222 COVID-19 vaccine. Repertoires were generated with immunoSEQ multiplex PCR, while TCRdb's copy carries only in-frame clones and drops some. This sample has approximately 130,000 clones, with approximately 82% found just once. Sample: peripheral blood, taken 28 days after the second AZD1222 dose. These receptors all come from an adult who received the AZD1222 COVID-19 vaccine. Both conserved end residues are trimmed from each CDR3. Not every row has a clone size; where given, it reads once, few, many or a size class.

V,size,CDR3
TRBV7-2,-,ASSLVMALKGTEAF
TRBV7-2,-,ASSEGRDSYLVQETQY
TRBV2,-,ASSEGGRAF
TRBV5-5,few,ASSFVSTGQPQH
TRBV5-1,-,ASSLQGGDTEAF
TRBV7-2,-,ASSFGRQDTQY
TRBV27,-,ASRVVDSPLH
TRBV7-2,-,ASSLGGTGGQPQH
TRBV7-2,-,ASRKKVRDRVLYNQPQH
TRBV10-3,-,AISSGNTEAF
TRBV7-2,-,AAARSSYNEQF
TRBV5-1,-,ASSLARGDLNTEAF
TRBV7-9,once,ASSLVPSGGTSRRETQY
TRBV6-5,-,ASSTQGPNYGYT
TRBV6-5,-,ASSYRGLRTEAF
TRBV9,-,ASSTGNTQY
TRBV5-1,-,ASSLAGLPGEQY
TRBV10-2,few,ASSRAPPGTSGTDTQY
TRBV9,once,ASSKGHLEPQH
TRBV4-1,many,ASSQAPGYEAF
TRBV7-3,-,ASSLTNSYEQY
TRBV7-8,-,ASSARDRGNYGYT
TRBV2,-,ASNTGTGKGQPQH
TRBV7-9,once,ASSFTGGYSPLH
TRBV14,once,ASSQDLGRINSPLH
TRBV6-2/TRBV6-3,-,ASSSNGPWEQY
TRBV2,-,ASSPRRQDNSPLH
TRBV20-1,-,SAAWSEEQY
TRBV7-6,few,ASSLRGQGSNSPLH